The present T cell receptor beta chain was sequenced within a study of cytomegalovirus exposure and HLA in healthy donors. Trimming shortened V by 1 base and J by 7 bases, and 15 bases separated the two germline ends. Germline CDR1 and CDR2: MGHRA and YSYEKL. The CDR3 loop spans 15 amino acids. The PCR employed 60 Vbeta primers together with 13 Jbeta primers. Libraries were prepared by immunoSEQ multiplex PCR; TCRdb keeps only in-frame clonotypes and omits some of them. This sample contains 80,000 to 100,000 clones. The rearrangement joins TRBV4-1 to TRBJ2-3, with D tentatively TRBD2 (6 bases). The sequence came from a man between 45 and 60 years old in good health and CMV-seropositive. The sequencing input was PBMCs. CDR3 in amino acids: CASSQGARDSNTQYF. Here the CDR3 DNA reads TGCGCCAGCAGCCAAGGGGCCCGGGACTCCAATACGCAGTATTTT.